This TCR beta chain was captured by sequencing in a study of blood T cell repertoires in COVID-19. In the study overall: Samples taken during acute and convalescent COVID-19 were collected in the United States, Italy and Spain. From T cells, B-cell-depleted T cells, or PBMCs came the material, which was cDNA or gDNA.

A PCR-confirmed or clinician-diagnosed COVID-19 case had contacted exposed participants within 2 weeks of entry. Libraries were prepared by immunoSEQ multiplex PCR; TCRdb keeps only in-frame clonotypes and omits some of them. The data contain 350,000 to 500,000 clones, roughly 90% of them singletons. V lost 3 bases to trimming and J lost 0 bases; unmatched junction nucleotides: 2. There are 15 residues in the CDR3. The germline V gene has CDR1 SGHVS and CDR2 FQNEAQ. The sample consisted of PBMCs or T cells enriched from blood (not recorded which). The clonotype comes from a woman between 18 and 30 years old who had been exposed to COVID-19. This chain uses TRBV7-8 with TRBJ1-5; 7 bases are a match to TRBD1. The CDR3 bases are TGTGCCAGCAGCTTCGGGACAGATAGCAATCAGCCCCAGCATTTT. Protein sequence: CASSFGTDSNQPQHF.